The 26 T cell receptor beta chains in this list originate from one sample, sequenced in a study of cytomegalovirus exposure and HLA in healthy donors. The PCR made use of 60 Vbeta and 13 Jbeta primers. Sequenced by immunoSEQ multiplex PCR; TCRdb stores in-frame clones only, minus some. The data contain 200,000 to 250,000 clones, about 80% of them singletons. The sequencing input was PBMCs. All receptors derive from a man younger than 35 in good health and CMV-seronegative.

This clone was observed a single time. J is TRBJ2-3 and V is TRBV28; 8 positions match TRBD1. J was trimmed by 2 bases and V by 5 bases; bases with no gene match: 3. The CDR3 runs 14 residues. The V gene's germline CDR1 is MDHEN and CDR2 SYDVKM. The CDR3 region has the DNA TGTGCCAGCAGTGGGGACAGGCACACAGATACGCAGTATTTT. This sequence encodes CASSGDRHTDTQYF.

As to this clone: Other DNA sequences of this sample code for an identical CDR3. The CDR3 region is CASSLGPGTGFYEQYF. CDR3 nucleotide sequence: TGCGCCAGCAGCCTGGGTCCCGGGACAGGGTTCTACGAGCAGTACTTC. J is TRBJ2-7 and V is TRBV5-1; 9 bases map to TRBD1. The ends lost 4 bases at V and 3 bases at J; junction bases unmatched: 11. CDR1 is SGHRS, CDR2 YFSETQ, per germline. This CDR3 comprises 16 residues.

This chain uses TRBV4-1 with TRBJ1-6, with TRBD1 identical over 7 bases. The germline gives CDR1 MGHRA, CDR2 YSYEKL. The CDR3 runs to 18 residues. V lost 0 bases, J lost 9 bases, and 14 bases stayed unmatched. The CDR3 here is CASSQELSPGQISSPLHF. In DNA form, the CDR3 reads TGCGCCAGCAGCCAAGAGCTCTCCCCGGGACAGATTTCTTCACCCCTCCACTTT.

The chain has TRBV6-1 and TRBJ1-2; D is uncertain. Germline-derived CDR1 and CDR2 are MNHNS and SASEGT. The CDR3 runs to 12 residues. V was pared by 8 bases and J by 2 bases, with 9 bases between. The CDR3 spells CASLDTNYGYTF. The CDR3 coding sequence is TGTGCCAGCTTAGACACCAACTATGGCTACACCTTC.

This clone showed up just a few times. The chain joins TRBV19 to TRBJ1-4, with TRBD1 matching 8 bases. Unmatched junction bases numbered 7, after V lost 6 bases and J lost 7 bases. Looked up from germline, CDR1 is LNHDA and CDR2 is SQIVND (reference sequence). The CDR3 sequence is 14 residues long. The CDR3 DNA follows: TGTGCCAGTAGCAATCAGGGGGCTCCTGAAAAACTGTTTTTT. This sequence encodes CASSNQGAPEKLFF.

The V gene is TRBV25-1, the J gene TRBJ2-7; TRBD1 matches 10 bases. The CDR3 consists of 14 residues. Germline CDR1 and CDR2: MGHDK and SYGVNS. Losses at the gene ends were 8 bases for V and 7 bases for J; bases not matched to a gene: 11. The CDR3 loop is CASGGDRGPGEQYF. The CDR3 DNA sequence: TGTGCCAGCGGAGGAGACAGGGGGCCGGGGGAGCAGTACTTC.

The gene calls are TRBV9 and TRBJ2-6; perhaps TRBD2 as D (6 bases). The CDR3 is 15 amino acids. The V end was cut by 2 bases, the J end by 2 bases, with 8 bases between. CDR1 is SGDLS and CDR2 is YYNGEE in the germline V gene. The CDR3 nucleotides are TGTGCCAGCAGCGTCGGGGGTACTGGGGCCAACGTCCTGACTTTC. This sequence encodes CASSVGGTGANVLTF.

V is TRBV25-1 and J is TRBJ2-2; D is undetermined. The CDR3 runs to 11 residues. V was shortened by 4 bases and J by 9 bases, with 6 bases between the two germline ends. Germline V gene lookup returns CDR1 MGHDK and CDR2 SYGVNS. CDR3 bases: TGTGCCAGCAGTGGCCGGTGGGAGCTGTTTTTT. Its translation: CASSGRWELFF.

This clone was recorded a few times. The chain uses TRBV9 and TRBJ2-3; TRBD1 might be the D (5 bases). This CDR3 contains 15 residues. Deletions cut 3 bases from V and 0 bases from J, with 11 bases between. Germline CDR1 reads SGDLS; CDR2 reads YYNGEE. This chain's CDR3 is CASSADRSSTDTQYF. In nucleotides, the CDR3 is TGTGCCAGCAGCGCTGACAGATCTAGCACAGATACGCAGTATTTT.

The chain uses TRBV11-2 and TRBJ1-1, with D perhaps matching TRBD1 (5 bases). The CDR3 spans 16 residues. The germline CDR1 and CDR2 sequences are SGHAT and FQNNGV. V lost 4 bases and J lost 6, with 21 bases in between. Here the CDR3 DNA reads TGTGCCAGCAGCTCCCACCCACAGACAGCCAGGGCTGAAGCTTTCTTT. Translation: CASSSHPQTARAEAFF.

The CDR3 region is CASNFGQGSYQPQHF. The CDR3 region has the DNA TGTGCCAGTAATTTCGGACAGGGCTCATATCAGCCCCAGCATTTT. The rearrangement uses TRBV19 and TRBJ1-5, with 8 bases lining up with TRBD1. This CDR3 region has 15 residues. The trim removed 7 bases at V and 5 bases at J, leaving 10 bases unmatched. Germline assignment: CDR1 LNHDA and CDR2 SQIVND (reference sequence). Full variable domain (missing parts from reference TRBV19 and TRBJ1-5): DGGITQSPKYLFRKEGQNVTLSCEQNLNHDAMYWYRQDPGQGLRLIYYSQIVNDFQKGDIAEGYSVSREKKESFPLTVTSAQKNPTAFYLCASNFGQGSYQPQHFGDGTRLSIL.

V is TRBV10-3 and J is TRBJ2-7, with 7 bases fitting TRBD2. The length of the CDR3 is 14 residues. CDR1 is ENHRY, CDR2 SYGVKD, per germline. J was trimmed by 6 bases and V by 3 bases; bases with no gene match: 8. CDR3 sequence reads: CAISEGGRASEQYF. The DNA for the CDR3 is TGTGCCATCAGTGAAGGAGGGAGGGCCTCCGAGCAGTACTTC.

This clone occurred once. The chain links TRBV6-1 to TRBJ1-2; maybe TRBD1 (5 bases). V lost 2 bases to trimming and J lost 8 bases, with 12 bases between them. This CDR3 is 13 amino acids long. Germline V CDR1 and CDR2: MNHNS, SASEGT. CDR3 protein: CASSERQNVGYTF. Here the CDR3 DNA reads TGTGCCAGCAGTGAAAGACAGAATGTAGGCTACACCTTC.

The chain joins TRBV6-5 to TRBJ2-5; possibly TRBD2 for D (5 bases). CDR3 size: 13 residues. V dropped 6 bases and J dropped 5 bases, with 13 bases sitting between them. CDR1 MNHEY and CDR2 SVGAGI come from the germline V gene. The CDR3 reads CASREDYQETQYF. CDR3 coding DNA: TGTGCCAGCAGGGAAGACTATCAGGAGACCCAGTACTTC.

The chain links TRBV2 to TRBJ2-2; 8 bases line up with TRBD1. The CDR3 totals 13 residues. Germline V gives CDR1 SNHLY, CDR2 FYNNEI. The V gene end was trimmed by 9 bases and the J gene end by 4 bases; junction bases not matched to a gene: 4. The CDR3 region has the DNA TGTGCCAGTGGACAGGGTGGCACCGGGGAGCTGTTTTTT. Amino acids: CASGQGGTGELFF. The whole variable domain, filled in from reference TRBV2 and TRBJ2-2, reads EPEVTQTPSHQVTQMGQEVILRCVPISNHLYFYWYRQILGQKVEFLVSFYNNEISEKSEIFDDQFSVERPDGSNFTLKIRSTKLEDSAMYFCASGQGGTGELFFGEGSRLTVL.

This chain uses TRBV28 with TRBJ2-7; TRBD2 matches at 7 bases. V was clipped by 5 bases and J by 2 bases; unmatched bases: 9. CDR1 MDHEN and CDR2 SYDVKM come from the germline V gene. The CDR3 sequence is 15 residues long. The CDR3 loop is CASSGRGRATYEQYF. The CDR3 region has the DNA TGTGCCAGCAGTGGGCGGGGGAGGGCCACCTACGAGCAGTACTTC.

The rearrangement links TRBV28 to TRBJ2-7, with D possibly matching TRBD2 (5 bases). The CDR3 is 15 amino acids. Germline V gene lookup returns CDR1 MDHEN and CDR2 SYDVKM. V lost 5 bases and J lost 0, with 14 bases in between. CDR3 coding DNA: TGTGCCAGCAGTAAGCCCTCGGGGAGCTCCTACGAGCAGTACTTC. It translates to CASSKPSGSSYEQYF.

This rearrangement joins TRBV7-9 to TRBJ2-1, with 12 nucleotides matching TRBD2. J gave up 8 bases and V 5 bases, and 7 bases lay outside the gene matches. There are 15 residues in the CDR3. The germline V gene has CDR1 SEHNR and CDR2 FQNEAQ (reference sequence). This CDR3 reads CASSRWTSGKDEQFF. In DNA, the CDR3 is TGTGCCAGCAGCCGATGGACTAGCGGGAAGGATGAGCAGTTCTTC.

A remark on this clone: This sample includes further DNA sequences coding for the same CDR3. This chain links TRBV19 with TRBJ2-7, with a tentative D call TRBD2 (5 bases). Germline lookup yields CDR1 LNHDA and CDR2 SQIVND (reference sequence). CDR3 size: 13 residues. V was clipped by 4 bases and J by 3 bases, with 10 bases between them. CDR3 in DNA: TGTGCCAGTAGTACCCGACGGGACTACGAGCAGTACTTC. Protein sequence: CASSTRRDYEQYF.

This clone showed up just a few times. The rearrangement links TRBV14 to TRBJ2-7, with TRBD1 identical over 7 bases. This CDR3 is built from 16 residues. With 3 bases clipped from V and 1 base from J, the junction kept 9 bases outside the gene matches. Germline V gives CDR1 SGHDN, CDR2 FVKESK. The DNA for the CDR3 is TGTGCCAGCAGCCATGCCGGGACAGTCGTTTCCTACGAGCAGTACTTC. It codes for CASSHAGTVVSYEQYF. Together with reference TRBV14 and TRBJ2-7, the CDR3 gives the full variable domain: EAGVTQFPSHSVIEKGQTVTLRCDPISGHDNLYWYRRVMGKEIKFLLHFVKESKQDESGMPNNRFLAERTGGTYSTLKVQPAELEDSGVYFCASSHAGTVVSYEQYFGPGTRLTVT.

This clone has only one observation. At one boundary the junction diverges from the germline segment, which might be a read error. The chain combines TRBV7-9 with TRBJ1-3; TRBD1 might be the D (5 bases). The CDR3 length is 17 residues. CDR1 SEHNR and CDR2 FQNEAQ come from the germline V gene (reference sequence). This CDR3 is CSSSLGGLQHGGNTIYF. The DNA for the CDR3 is TGTTCCAGCAGCTTAGGTGGATTACAACATGGGGGGAACACCATATATTTT.

The chain uses TRBV18 and TRBJ2-7; 7 positions match TRBD1. The CDR3 loop spans 13 amino acids. Trimming took 2 bases from V and 5 from J; bases not matched to a gene: 3. From germline, CDR1 is KGHSH and CDR2 LQKENI. The DNA for the CDR3 is TGTGCCAGCTCACCAGACAGGGTCCACGAGCAGTACTTC. It encodes CASSPDRVHEQYF.

In this sample, this clone turned up a few times. The chain couples TRBV2 to TRBJ1-4; unclear D gene. Between the trimmed V and J ends, which lost 4 bases and 0 bases, there was a span of 9 bases. Per the germline V gene, CDR1 is SNHLY and CDR2 is FYNNEI. The CDR3 is made up of 15 amino acids. The CDR3: CASSVPSATNEKLFF. CDR3 in DNA: TGTGCCAGCAGTGTCCCCAGCGCAACTAATGAAAAACTGTTTTTT.

On this clone itself: Different DNA sequences within this sample yield the same CDR3. The chain joins TRBV11-2 to TRBJ2-3; D gene ambiguous. Germline V gene data show CDR1 as SGHAT and CDR2 as FQNNGV. The CDR3 sequence is 12 residues long. The V end lost 5 bases, the J end lost 2 bases, and 5 bases lay between the germline ends. The CDR3, as DNA: TGTGCCAGCAGCCCTTTCACAGATACGCAGTATTTT. The encoded protein is CASSPFTDTQYF.

The chain couples TRBV27 to TRBJ2-1, with 11 nucleotides matching TRBD2. Germline lookup yields CDR1 MNHEY and CDR2 SMNVEV (reference sequence). After removal of 7 bases from V and 6 bases from J, the junction contained 8 bases not matched to a gene. The CDR3 is made up of 15 amino acids. CDR3 in amino acids: CASKASGRNGNEQFF. CDR3 DNA: TGTGCCAGCAAAGCTAGCGGGAGGAATGGCAATGAGCAGTTCTTC.

This clone has a handful of counts. V is TRBV29-1 and J is TRBJ2-1; 14 positions match TRBD2. The CDR3 covers 19 residues. V shed 0 bases and J 2 bases; nucleotides not matched to a gene: 9. Germline V CDR1 and CDR2: SQVTM, ANQGSEA. CDR3 sequence: CSVEDKTGTSGRTYNEQFF. CDR3 bases: TGCAGCGTTGAAGATAAAACCGGGACTAGCGGGAGAACCTACAATGAGCAGTTCTTC.